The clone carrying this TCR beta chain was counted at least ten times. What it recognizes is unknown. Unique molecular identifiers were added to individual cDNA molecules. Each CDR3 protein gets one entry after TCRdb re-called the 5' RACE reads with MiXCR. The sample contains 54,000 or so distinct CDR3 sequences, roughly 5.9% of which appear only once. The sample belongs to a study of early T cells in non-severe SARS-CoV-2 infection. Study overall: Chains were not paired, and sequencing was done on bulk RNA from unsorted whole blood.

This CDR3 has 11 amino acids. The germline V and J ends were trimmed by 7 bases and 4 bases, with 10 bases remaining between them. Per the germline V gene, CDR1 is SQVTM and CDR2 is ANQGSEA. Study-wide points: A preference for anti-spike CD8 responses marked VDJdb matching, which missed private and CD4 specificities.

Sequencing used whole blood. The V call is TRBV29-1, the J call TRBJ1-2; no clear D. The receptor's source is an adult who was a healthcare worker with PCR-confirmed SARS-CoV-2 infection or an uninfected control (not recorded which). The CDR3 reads CSGSRFYGYTF. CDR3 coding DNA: TGCAGCGGCTCCAGATTCTATGGCTACACCTTC.